The T cell receptor (beta chain) described here comes from a study of cytomegalovirus exposure and HLA in healthy donors. Study as a whole: Around four fifths of 398 genotyped donors fell in the Caucasian-associated ancestry cluster.

Of note for this clone: What it binds is unknown.

Study-level findings and limits: Presence/absence analyses took donor sequencing depth as roughly uniform. CMV antigen specificity was confirmed in vitro for a few CMV-associated chains.

PCR amplification relied on 60 Vbeta primers (plus 13 Jbeta primers). This table comes from immunoSEQ multiplex PCR, and its TCRdb copy is limited to in-frame clones, with some not included. This table has 150,000 to 200,000 clones, around four fifths appearing once. This CDR3 comprises 13 residues. Germline values: CDR1 MNHNS, CDR2 SASEGT. The V end lost 7 bases, the J end lost 5 bases, and 12 bases lay between the germline ends. There were likely unrecorded immune exposures, though donors were nominally healthy when sampled. The origin of this receptor is a woman between 18 and 29 years old in good health and CMV-seronegative. Material: PBMCs. The rearrangement joins TRBV6-1 to TRBJ2-1, with a possible D match to TRBD1 (5 bases). DNA of the CDR3: TGTGCCAGCAAGGGGTATGAGGACAATGAGCAGTTCTTC. Its protein is CASKGYEDNEQFF.